This passage covers 16 T cell receptor beta chains from one sample sequenced in a study of chemoradiotherapy in HPV16-positive cancers. The assay was immunoSEQ multiplex PCR, and TCRdb's table has in-frame clones only and misses some. Seen here are 30,000 to 35,000 clones, 89% observed once, and the top ten hold over 3%. The input for sequencing was blood, taken from a patient who underwent chemoradiotherapy. The receptor source for this set is a human donor with HPV-associated anogenital cancer.

In this sample, this clone turned up once. This chain joins TRBV5-4 and TRBJ2-2, with D uncertain. This CDR3 is built from 15 residues. The V end was cut by 5 bases, the J end by 5 bases, with 16 bases between. Germline V lookup: CDR1 SGHNT, CDR2 YYREEE (reference sequence). The CDR3 sequence is CASSLRSGRTGELFF. For the CDR3, the DNA is TGTGCCAGCAGTTTGCGGTCTGGTAGGACCGGGGAGCTGTTTTTT. The variable domain in full, with the rest retrieved from reference TRBV5-4 and TRBJ2-2, is ETGVTQSPTHLIKTRGQQVTLRCSSQSGHNTVSWYQQALGQGPQFIFQYYREEENGRGNFPPRFSGLQFPNYSSELNVNALELDDSALYLCASSLRSGRTGELFFGEGSRLTVL.

V and J are TRBV19 and TRBJ2-3; the match to TRBD2 covers 13 bases. This CDR3 is built from 16 residues. The germline V gene has CDR1 LNHDA and CDR2 SQIVND (reference sequence). V shed 6 bases and J 4 bases; nucleotides not matched to a gene: 7. CDR3 bases: TGTGCCAGTAGCCAAGAACTAGCGGGAGGGGCAGATACGCAGTATTTT. It codes for CASSQELAGGADTQYF. Full variable domain (outside the CDR3, taken from reference TRBV19 and TRBJ2-3): DGGITQSPKYLFRKEGQNVTLSCEQNLNHDAMYWYRQDPGQGLRLIYYSQIVNDFQKGDIAEGYSVSREKKESFPLTVTSAQKNPTAFYLCASSQELAGGADTQYFGPGTRLTVL.

This chain links TRBV4-3 with TRBJ1-3; weak D call: TRBD1 (6 bases). The CDR3 loop spans 16 amino acids. Trimming pared 0 bases from V and 4 bases from J, leaving 13 bases between. The germline V gene encodes CDR1 LGHNA and CDR2 YSLEER. The CDR3 sequence: CASSQDRRGRGNTIYF. The CDR3 coding sequence is TGCGCCAGCAGCCAAGATCGGAGGGGGAGAGGAAACACCATATATTTT.

The rearrangement joins TRBV18 to TRBJ2-2; D may match TRBD1 or TRBD2 (5 bases each). Per germline, CDR1 KGHSH and CDR2 LQKENI. The V and J ends lost 2 bases and 6 bases respectively, with 10 bases between them. This CDR3 contains 14 residues. CDR3 nucleotides: TGTGCCAGCTCACCAAAGTGGGACCCCGGGGAGCTGTTTTTT. It specifies CASSPKWDPGELFF.

The chain links TRBV6-6 to TRBJ1-2, with 8 positions matching TRBD1. Germline CDR1 MNHNY, CDR2 SVGAGI (reference sequence). The CDR3 is 13 residues long. V gave up 5 bases and J gave up 6 bases; unmatched junction bases: 5. CDR3 DNA sequence: TGTGCCAGCAGTAGGACAGGGTTGGATGGCTACACCTTC. It translates to CASSRTGLDGYTF.

The gene calls are TRBV4-2 and TRBJ1-2; no firm D call. V lost 1 base, J lost 8 bases, and 11 bases lay in between. The CDR3 is 13 residues long. The germline gives CDR1 LGHNA, CDR2 YNFKEQ. CDR3 DNA: TGTGCCAGCAGCCAAGTAAACCGGAACGGCTACACCTTC. Translated: CASSQVNRNGYTF.

The V gene is TRBV7-2, the J gene TRBJ2-3, with a weak D call TRBD2 (6 bases). CDR1 and CDR2 (germline): SGHTA, FQGNSA. Trimming removed 5 bases at V and 4 bases at J, with 19 bases between. The CDR3 is 16 residues long. Here the CDR3 DNA reads TGTGCCAGCAGCCCGACTAGGGGCGGTGGGGCAGATACGCAGTATTTT. Amino acid sequence: CASSPTRGGGADTQYF. Together with reference TRBV7-2 and TRBJ2-3, the CDR3 gives the full variable domain: GAGVSQSPSNKVTEKGKDVELRCDPISGHTALYWYRQSLGQGLEFLIYFQGNSAPDKSGLPSDRFSAERTGGSVSTLTIQRTQQEDSAVYLCASSPTRGGGADTQYFGPGTRLTVL.

This clone was seen a single time. The chain links TRBV6-5 to TRBJ1-2; tentative D call: TRBD1 (5 bases). The CDR3 contains 13 residues. CDR1 and CDR2 from the germline V gene are MNHEY and SVGAGI. V dropped 2 bases and J dropped 7 bases, with 11 bases sitting between them. This CDR3 is CASSYDSRRGYTF. Written as DNA, the CDR3 is TGTGCCAGCAGTTACGACAGCCGACGTGGCTACACCTTC.

The rearrangement joins TRBV19 to TRBJ2-1; 13 nucleotides match TRBD2. V shed 11 bases, J shed 7 bases, and the junction held 8 bases outside the gene matches. Germline V gene lookup returns CDR1 LNHDA and CDR2 SQIVND (reference sequence). CDR3 length: 14 residues. CDR3 loop: CASQGLAGNNEQFF. CDR3 bases: TGTGCCTCACAGGGACTAGCGGGAAATAATGAGCAGTTCTTC.

The gene calls are TRBV7-2 and TRBJ1-6, with 7 bases identical to TRBD1. Germline V gives CDR1 SGHTA, CDR2 FQGNSA. Trimming removed 7 bases from V and 3 bases from J; junction bases left unmatched: 9. This CDR3 has 16 amino acids. The CDR3 sequence: CASTAGYRGYNSPLHF. Here the CDR3 DNA reads TGTGCCAGCACCGCGGGGTACAGGGGCTATAATTCACCCCTCCACTTT. Full variable domain (outside the CDR3, taken from reference TRBV7-2 and TRBJ1-6): GAGVSQSPSNKVTEKGKDVELRCDPISGHTALYWYRQSLGQGLEFLIYFQGNSAPDKSGLPSDRFSAERTGGSVSTLTIQRTQQEDSAVYLCASTAGYRGYNSPLHFGNGTRLTVT.

The chain links TRBV7-2 to TRBJ2-2, with 14 bases lining up with TRBD2. The germline V gene has CDR1 SGHTA and CDR2 FQGNSA. The CDR3 consists of 17 residues. V trimming: 4 bases; J trimming: 5 bases; junction bases outside the gene matches: 6. CDR3 residues: CASSSRLAGGGTGELFF. CDR3 DNA: TGTGCCAGCAGCTCACGACTAGCGGGAGGGGGAACCGGGGAGCTGTTTTTT.

The V and J genes are TRBV7-2 and TRBJ2-7; D is uncertain. V gave up 3 bases and J gave up 1 base, with 7 bases separating them. Looked up from germline, CDR1 is SGHTA and CDR2 is FQGNSA. CDR3 length: 13 amino acids. The CDR3 sequence: CASSFTGSYEQYF. The DNA for the CDR3 is TGTGCCAGCAGCTTCACTGGATCCTACGAGCAGTACTTC.

The chain joins TRBV12-5 to TRBJ1-5; D not resolved. Deletions cut 7 bases from V and 1 base from J, with 8 bases between. Germline lookup yields CDR1 LGHNT and CDR2 FRNRAP. CDR3 length: 13 residues. The CDR3 sequence: CASVTASNQPQHF. The CDR3 DNA sequence: TGTGCTAGTGTTACAGCGAGCAATCAGCCCCAGCATTTT.

The chain is built from TRBV19 and TRBJ1-5; TRBD1 might be the D (6 bases). The CDR3 loop spans 15 amino acids. The germline V gene encodes CDR1 LNHDA and CDR2 SQIVND (reference sequence). Trimming took off 8 bases at V and 4 bases at J, with 18 bases between the two ends. This chain's CDR3 is CASHPLRGPNQPQHF. As DNA, the CDR3 is TGTGCCAGTCATCCCCTCAGGGGACCAAATCAGCCCCAGCATTTT.

This clone has just one count. This chain links TRBV25-1 with TRBJ2-5; the match to TRBD1 covers 9 bases. Germline CDR1 and CDR2: MGHDK and SYGVNS. Losses at the gene ends were 4 bases for V and 4 bases for J; bases not matched to a gene: 7. This CDR3 is 15 amino acids long. DNA for the CDR3: TGTGCCAGCAGTGCCGGGACAGGGCCAGGAGAGACCCAGTACTTC. Translation: CASSAGTGPGETQYF.

This chain joins TRBV6-4 and TRBJ2-2; 7 bases line up with TRBD1. Germline CDR1 MRHNA, CDR2 SNTAGT. Unmatched junction bases numbered 0, after V lost 2 bases and J lost 3 bases. The CDR3 consists of 14 residues. The CDR3 reads CASSDGTDTGELFF. In nucleotides, the CDR3 is TGTGCCAGCAGTGACGGGACAGACACCGGGGAGCTGTTTTTT.